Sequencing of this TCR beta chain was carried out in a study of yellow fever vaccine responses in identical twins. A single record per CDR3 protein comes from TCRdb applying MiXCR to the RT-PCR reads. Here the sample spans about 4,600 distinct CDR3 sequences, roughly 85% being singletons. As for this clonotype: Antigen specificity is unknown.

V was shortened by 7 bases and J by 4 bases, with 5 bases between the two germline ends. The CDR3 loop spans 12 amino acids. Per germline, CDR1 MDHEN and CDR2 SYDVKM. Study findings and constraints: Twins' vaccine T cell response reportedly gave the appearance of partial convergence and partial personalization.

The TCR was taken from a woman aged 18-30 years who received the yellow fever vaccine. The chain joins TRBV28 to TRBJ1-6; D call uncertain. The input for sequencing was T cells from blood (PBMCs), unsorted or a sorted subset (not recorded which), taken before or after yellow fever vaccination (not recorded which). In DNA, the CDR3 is TGTGCCAGCAAGGGATATAATTCACCCCTCCACTTT. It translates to CASKGYNSPLHF.